The clone carrying this T cell receptor (beta chain) has only one observation. Its specificity is not known. Other DNA sequences of this sample code for an identical CDR3. Genomic DNA per cell subset filled all wells of several immunoSEQ plates. Sorted-subset replicate PCR reactions contained 200 to 250 ng DNA, corresponding to tens of thousands of T cell genomes. Per the authors' pipeline: Sequence data from immunoSEQ were junction-only and lacked quality scores; consequently, filtering differed. Profiling relied on immunoSEQ multiplex PCR, and the TCRdb table lists in-frame clones only, not all of them. V, J and clone size are taken as reported in that table, and D and trimming were inferred from the DNA itself. The table has about 2.3 million clones, 80% to 95% seen once; the top ten hold 0.39%. The data belong to a study of shared clonotypes between healthy human individuals. General observations from the study: Incompleteness in sorted-subset sequencing, despite large depth, was shown by rarefaction.

The TCR was taken from a man between 18 and 29 years old in good health. Some clones in this sample may be carry-over from other donors' samples. The sequenced sample consisted of naive CD4+ T cells from PBMCs. Subset in this sample: CD45RA+ positively selected.

CDR3 in amino acids: CASSLLGQADYGYTF. The CDR3 bases are TGCGCCAGCAGCTTACTCGGACAGGCGGACTATGGCTACACCTTC. The chain links TRBV5-1 to TRBJ1-2; TRBD1 matches 7 bases. CDR3 length: 15 amino acids. Germline V CDR1 and CDR2: SGHRS, YFSETQ. The trim removed 2 bases at V and 3 bases at J, leaving 7 bases unmatched.